The next 22 T cell receptor beta chains were all read from a single sample in a study of cytomegalovirus exposure and HLA in healthy donors. PCR amplification relied on 60 Vbeta primers (plus 13 Jbeta primers). The data were produced by immunoSEQ multiplex PCR, yet TCRdb's version contains in-frame clones alone and is incomplete. The sample includes under 200,000 clones, roughly 83% of them seen just once. Sequenced material: PBMCs. Every receptor here comes from a woman aged 45 to 65 in good health and CMV-seronegative.

With respect to this clone: The junction and the germline gene differ at one end; a read error may be behind it. The identical CDR3 is also encoded by other nucleotide sequences in the sample. The J gene is TRBJ1-1, the V gene TRBV7-2, with 9 bases lining up with TRBD1. CDR1 and CDR2 (germline): SGHTA, FQGNSA. The CDR3 loop spans 13 amino acids. CDR3 nucleotide sequence: TGTGCCAGCAGCAGGGACAGGGACACTGAAGCCTTCTTT. Protein product: CASSRDRDTEAFF.

About this clone: At one of its ends the junction is not consistent with the germline gene, which may arise from a read error. The rearrangement links TRBV7-7 to TRBJ2-3, with a possible D match to TRBD2 (5 bases). CDR1 and CDR2 from the germline V gene are SSHAT and FNYEAQ (reference sequence). The CDR3 length is 14 residues. The CDR3 region has the DNA TGTGCTAGCAGCTTAGGACTGCACACAGATACGCAGTATTTT. Translation gives CASSLGLHTDTQYF.

In its sample, this clone was seen once. In the same sample, other DNA sequences code for this CDR3. The chain links TRBV11-2 to TRBJ1-3, with 11 bases aligning to TRBD1. Germline lookup yields CDR1 SGHAT and CDR2 FQNNGV. V dropped 3 bases and J dropped 0; count of bases not matched to a gene: 7. The CDR3 contains 18 residues. The CDR3 reads CASSFGTGGSHSGNTIYF. The DNA for the CDR3 is TGTGCCAGCAGCTTCGGGACAGGGGGGTCTCACTCTGGAAACACCATATATTTT.

The rearrangement links TRBV27 to TRBJ2-7, with 10 bases fitting TRBD2. After removal of 6 bases from V and 4 bases from J, the junction contained 9 bases not matched to a gene. The CDR3 runs 15 residues. The germline V gene encodes CDR1 MNHEY and CDR2 SMNVEV (reference sequence). In nucleotides, the CDR3 is TGTGCCAGCAGACCTCACGGGACTAGCGAGTACGAGCAGTACTTC. Protein: CASRPHGTSEYEQYF.

The chain has TRBV7-7 and TRBJ2-1; D is perhaps TRBD2 (6 bases). The length of the CDR3 is 15 residues. The ends were cut back, 6 bases at V and 5 bases at J, with 17 bases in the middle. Germline values: CDR1 SSHAT, CDR2 FNYEAQ (reference sequence). In nucleotides, the CDR3 is TGTGCCAGCAGTCAAGGGCGGGGATGGGACAATGAGCAGTTCTTC. Amino acids: CASSQGRGWDNEQFF.

This clone was recorded a few times. The rearrangement links TRBV4-2 to TRBJ1-4, with 7 nucleotides matching TRBD1. In germline, CDR1 is LGHNA, CDR2 YNFKEQ. This CDR3 comprises 15 residues. Unmatched junction bases numbered 5, after V lost 1 base and J lost 6 bases. CDR3 residues: CASSQGPTGDEKLFF. For the CDR3, the DNA is TGTGCCAGCAGCCAAGGCCCCACAGGGGATGAAAAACTGTTTTTT.

This rearrangement joins TRBV28 to TRBJ2-5, with TRBD2 identical over 7 bases. V shed 3 bases and J 6 bases; nucleotides not matched to a gene: 7. Germline lookup yields CDR1 MDHEN and CDR2 SYDVKM. This CDR3 has 14 residues. DNA of the CDR3: TGTGCCAGCAGTTTCGGCGGGAGCGGACAGACCCAGTACTTC. This sequence encodes CASSFGGSGQTQYF.

This clone was observed a handful of times. The chain uses TRBV5-6 and TRBJ1-6, with 8 bases fitting TRBD1. J was trimmed by 1 base and V by 0 bases; bases with no gene match: 6. This CDR3 is built from 18 residues. Germline lookup yields CDR1 SGHDT and CDR2 YYEEEE. The CDR3 protein is CASSLGQGAGSYNSPLHF. CDR3 bases: TGTGCCAGCAGCTTGGGTCAGGGGGCGGGATCCTATAATTCACCCCTCCACTTT.

V gene TRBV18 combines with J gene TRBJ2-7; 7 nucleotides match TRBD2. Trimming cost V 3 bases and J 1 base; bases outside gene matches: 15. Germline values: CDR1 KGHSH, CDR2 LQKENI. CDR3 length: 18 amino acids. The CDR3 reads CASSPSRGGRGFSYEQYF. The DNA of the CDR3 is TGTGCCAGCTCACCTTCGAGGGGAGGGCGGGGGTTTTCCTACGAGCAGTACTTC.

The J gene is TRBJ2-7, the V gene TRBV5-5; D perhaps matches TRBD2 (5 bases). The V gene lost 5 bases and the J gene lost 4 bases, with 19 bases spanning the gap. The CDR3 loop spans 15 amino acids. Germline loops: CDR1 SGHKS, CDR2 YYEKEE (reference sequence). CDR3 residues: CASSRPGITSYEQYF. CDR3 sequence (DNA): TGTGCCAGCAGTCGGCCCGGGATCACTTCATACGAGCAGTACTTC.

This chain connects TRBV29-1 to TRBJ2-2, with a weak D call TRBD2 (5 bases). The CDR3 extends over 11 amino acids. Between the trimmed V and J ends, which lost 7 bases and 12 bases, there was a span of 15 bases. Germline-derived CDR1 and CDR2 are SQVTM and ANQGSEA. Here the CDR3 DNA reads TGCAGCGCCGATCAGACGGGGAAGCTGTTTTTT. Its translation: CSADQTGKLFF.

The rearrangement links TRBV5-5 to TRBJ2-3, with 11 bases lining up with TRBD2. The V gene's germline CDR1 is SGHKS and CDR2 YYEKEE (reference sequence). Germline trimming cut 1 base from V and 0 bases from J; bases unmatched to any gene: 4. The CDR3 sequence is 17 residues long. Here the CDR3 DNA reads TGTGCCAGCAGCTTGTATCTAGCGGGGGGTAGCACAGATACGCAGTATTTT. Residues: CASSLYLAGGSTDTQYF. The whole variable domain, filled in from reference TRBV5-5 and TRBJ2-3, reads DAGVTQSPTHLIKTRGQQVTLRCSPISGHKSVSWYQQVLGQGPQFIFQYYEKEERGRGNFPDRFSARQFPNYSSELNVNALLLGDSALYLCASSLYLAGGSTDTQYFGPGTRLTVL.

The V gene is TRBV6-5, the J gene TRBJ2-2; D is ambiguous. The CDR3 runs 15 residues. Germline V gene lookup returns CDR1 MNHEY and CDR2 SVGAGI. The germline V and J ends were trimmed by 0 bases and 4 bases, with 9 bases remaining between them. CDR3 sequence: CASSYSLDGTGELFF. The CDR3 bases are TGTGCCAGCAGTTACTCTCTAGACGGCACCGGGGAGCTGTTTTTT.

This clone has just one count. The chain is built from TRBV9 and TRBJ1-2; D remains unclear. The length of the CDR3 is 15 residues. Per germline, CDR1 SGDLS and CDR2 YYNGEE. The ends were cut back, 0 bases at V and 0 bases at J, with 9 bases in the middle. The CDR3 DNA sequence: TGTGCCAGCAGCGTAGATGTCGGAGCTAACTATGGCTACACCTTC. Its protein product is CASSVDVGANYGYTF.

The V call is TRBV14, the J call TRBJ1-5, with unresolved D. V was trimmed by 3 bases and J by 4 bases, leaving 7 bases between them. The germline V gene has CDR1 SGHDN and CDR2 FVKESK. The CDR3 length is 13 residues. In nucleotides, the CDR3 is TGTGCCAGCAGCCAGAACAGAAATCAGCCCCAGCATTTT. This encodes CASSQNRNQPQHF. The whole variable domain, filled in from reference TRBV14 and TRBJ1-5, reads EAGVTQFPSHSVIEKGQTVTLRCDPISGHDNLYWYRRVMGKEIKFLLHFVKESKQDESGMPNNRFLAERTGGTYSTLKVQPAELEDSGVYFCASSQNRNQPQHFGDGTRLSIL.

The V gene is TRBV6-1, the J gene TRBJ1-1, with 9 bases fitting TRBD1. There are 13 residues in the CDR3. Per the germline V gene, CDR1 is MNHNS and CDR2 is SASEGT. V gave up 6 bases and J gave up 4 bases; unmatched junction bases: 3. DNA of the CDR3: TGTGCCAGCAGACAGGGGGCCGGCACTGAAGCTTTCTTT. Translated: CASRQGAGTEAFF.

The chain employs TRBV7-2 and TRBJ2-5, with D tentatively TRBD1 (7 bases). The V and J ends lost 2 bases and 5 bases respectively, with 18 bases between them. CDR3 length equals 16 residues. Germline V gene lookup returns CDR1 SGHTA and CDR2 FQGNSA. The CDR3 DNA reads TGTGCCAGCAGCTTAAATAGCGGTACCAGGGGGGAGACCCAGTACTTC. This sequence encodes CASSLNSGTRGETQYF.

The chain joins TRBV11-2 to TRBJ2-5, with 10 bases lining up with TRBD2. Germline V lookup: CDR1 SGHAT, CDR2 FQNNGV. V lost 0 bases and J lost 12; bases outside the gene matches: 16. This CDR3 region has 17 residues. CDR3 in DNA: TGTGCCAGCAGCTTAGAGGGACCAACGAGCGGGAGGGCCGAGAAGTACTTC. Translation gives CASSLEGPTSGRAEKYF.

This clone turned up a few times. The chain links TRBV4-1 to TRBJ2-7; 12 nucleotides agree with TRBD2. The CDR3 loop spans 16 amino acids. Per germline, CDR1 MGHRA and CDR2 YSYEKL. After removal of 3 bases from V and 2 bases from J, the junction contained 5 bases not matched to a gene. Written as DNA, the CDR3 is TGCGCCAGCAGCCACAATCTAGCGGGGGGGGCCTACGAGCAGTACTTC. Protein: CASSHNLAGGAYEQYF.

The chain has TRBV2 and TRBJ1-4; no clear D gene. Germline V gene sequence: CDR1 SNHLY, CDR2 FYNNEI. The CDR3 has 14 amino acids. The V end lost 6 bases, the J end lost 3 bases, and 11 bases lay between the germline ends. The CDR3 region has the DNA TGTGCCAGCAGGCCCGGGGTCGCTAATGAAAAACTGTTTTTT. It is translated as CASRPGVANEKLFF.

The rearrangement joins TRBV15 to TRBJ1-1, with a possible D match to TRBD1 (5 bases). The CDR3 is 13 amino acids. V was trimmed by 4 bases and J by 5 bases, leaving 11 bases between them. CDR1 LNHNV and CDR2 YYDKDF come from the germline V gene (reference sequence). The CDR3 DNA follows: TGTGCCACCAGCACGCGGACAAAGACTGAAGCTTTCTTT. Translation gives CATSTRTKTEAFF.

The V call is TRBV7-9, the J call TRBJ2-5; D call uncertain. Trimming removed 1 base at V and 1 base at J, with 4 bases between. The CDR3 consists of 13 residues. Per the germline V gene, CDR1 is SEHNR and CDR2 is FQNEAQ (reference sequence). The CDR3 coding sequence is TGTGCCAGCAGCTTAGTGCGCCAAGAGACCCAGTACTTC. Encoded protein: CASSLVRQETQYF.